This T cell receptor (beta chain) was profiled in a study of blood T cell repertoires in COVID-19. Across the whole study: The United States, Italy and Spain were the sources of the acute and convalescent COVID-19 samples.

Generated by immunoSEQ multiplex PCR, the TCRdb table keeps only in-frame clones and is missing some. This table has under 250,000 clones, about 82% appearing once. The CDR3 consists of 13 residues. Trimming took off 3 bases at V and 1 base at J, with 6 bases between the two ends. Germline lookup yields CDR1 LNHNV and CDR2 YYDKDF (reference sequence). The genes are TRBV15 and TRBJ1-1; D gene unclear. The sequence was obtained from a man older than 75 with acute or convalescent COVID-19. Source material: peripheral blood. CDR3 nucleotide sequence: TGTGCCACCAGCAGGTTACAGAACACTGAAGCTTTCTTT. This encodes CATSRLQNTEAFF.